These T cell receptor beta chains were read from a single sample in a study of CD8 T cells in Susac syndrome. Each CDR3 protein gets one entry after TCRdb re-called the immunoSEQ multiplex PCR reads with MiXCR. The sample holds about 180,000 distinct CDR3 sequences, roughly 94% seen once. The source material was CD4+ T cells from PBMCs. The receptor source for this set is a human donor with Susac syndrome. CDR3s include the opening cysteine and the closing phenylalanine or tryptophan. Fields, in order: CDR3 length, D gene, J gene, V gene, clone size, CDR3 protein, CDR3 DNA. A D gene is named only where the DNA matches it firmly. Part of the rows lack a size; the others show once, few, many or a class for expanded clones.

15 . TRBJ2-7 TRBV12-5 once CASGSPDASSYEQYF TGTGCTAGTGGTTCCCCAGACGCTAGCTCCTACGAGCAGTACTTC
12 . TRBJ2-3 TRBV10-3 . CATARRTDTQYF TGTGCCACGGCACGACGCACAGATACGCAGTATTTT
13 . TRBJ2-4 TRBV20-1 . CSARPEVLNIQYF TGCAGTGCTAGACCGGAAGTTTTGAACATTCAGTACTTC
16 TRBD2 TRBJ2-7 TRBV2 . CASSGSATSGSYEQYF TGTGCCAGCAGTGGTTCGGCGACTAGCGGCTCCTACGAGCAGTACTTC
15 TRBD2 TRBJ2-2 TRBV15 . CATSPGLEIGGELFF TGTGCCACCAGCCCGGGACTAGAGATAGGTGGGGAGCTGTTTTTT
11 . TRBJ2-3 TRBV9 . CPAPDTDTQYF TGCCCCGCCCCCGACACAGATACGCAGTATTTT
13 . TRBJ2-7 TRBV7-8 . CASGSGGYGEQYF TGTGCCAGCGGGTCCGGGGGATACGGCGAGCAGTACTTC
12 . TRBJ1-4 TRBV12-3/TRBV12-4 once CASSAQGEKLFF TGTGCCAGCAGTGCCCAGGGTGAAAAACTGTTTTTT
15 . TRBJ2-1 TRBV5-6 . CASTIRGGLYNEQFF TGTGCCAGCACAATAAGAGGGGGACTCTACAATGAGCAGTTCTTC
15 . TRBJ1-6 TRBV3-1 . CASSYISGEDSPLHF TGTGCCAGCAGCTACATAAGCGGAGAGGATTCACCCCTCCACTTT
11 . TRBJ2-7 TRBV6-5 . CASTTRGKQYF TGTGCCAGCACCACCCGGGGCAAGCAGTACTTC
13 TRBD1 TRBJ1-1 TRBV29-1 . CSATDRGNTEAFF TGCAGCGCTACGGACAGGGGCAACACTGAAGCTTTCTTT
14 . TRBJ1-1 TRBV7-6 . CASSLAAVNTEAFF TGTGCCAGCAGCTTAGCGGCAGTAAACACTGAAGCTTTCTTT
17 . TRBJ2-1 TRBV18 . CASSPRRETSSYNEQFF TGTGCCAGCTCACCACGGCGCGAAACGAGCTCCTACAATGAGCAGTTCTTC
13 . TRBJ2-7 TRBV10-2 . CASSGTPPYEQYF TGCGCCAGCTCCGGGACTCCTCCCTACGAGCAGTACTTC
14 TRBD2 TRBJ2-7 TRBV12-3/TRBV12-4 . CASRSSGGSNEQYF TGTGCCAGCAGATCTAGCGGGGGGTCCAACGAGCAGTACTTC
18 TRBD2 TRBJ2-5 TRBV7-2 . CASSLNLAGGPDQETQYF TGTGCCAGCAGCTTAAACTTAGCGGGGGGGCCTGACCAAGAGACCCAGTACTTC
15 . TRBJ1-1 TRBV19 . CASSPFSVGNTEAFF TGTGCCAGTAGTCCCTTTTCGGTGGGGAACACTGAAGCTTTCTTT
17 . TRBJ2-3 TRBV21-1 . CASSRHSGESNTDTQYF TGTGCCAGCAGCCGTCACTCAGGGGAATCAAACACAGATACGCAGTATTTT
15 . TRBJ2-2 TRBV7-2 . CASSLGGEYTGELFF TGTGCCAGCAGCTTAGGGGGAGAGTACACCGGGGAGCTGTTTTTT
14 TRBD2 TRBJ2-7 TRBV20-1 . CSARATTSGYEQYF TGCAGTGCTAGAGCTACAACTAGCGGCTACGAGCAGTACTTC
16 TRBD2 TRBJ2-1 TRBV18 . CASSLSSGGPLDEQFF TGTGCCAGCTCGCTTTCTAGCGGGGGGCCCTTAGATGAGCAGTTCTTC
13 . TRBJ2-5 TRBV28 . CASNGGGQETQYF TGTGCCAGCAATGGTGGGGGACAAGAGACCCAGTACTTC
13 . TRBJ2-3 TRBV2 . CATRGISTDTQYF TGTGCCACCCGGGGAATTAGCACAGATACGCAGTATTTT
15 TRBD1 TRBJ2-2 TRBV5-4 . CASSPTGGAGGELFF TGTGCCAGCAGCCCGACAGGGGGCGCCGGGGGGGAGCTGTTTTTT
14 . TRBJ2-3 TRBV3-1 . CASSQAPNTDTQYF TGTGCCAGCAGCCAAGCACCGAACACAGATACGCAGTATTTT
11 . TRBJ1-2 TRBV21-1 . CASSKALGYTF TGTGCCAGCAGCAAAGCGCTTGGCTACACCTTC
14 TRBD1 TRBJ1-4 TRBV12-3/TRBV12-4 . CASRPRTGNEKLFF TGTGCCAGCAGGCCCCGGACAGGAAATGAAAAACTGTTTTTT
16 TRBD1 TRBJ1-1 TRBV6-1 . CASRGDSSVMNTEAFF TGTGCCAGCAGAGGGGACAGTTCAGTCATGAACACTGAAGCTTTCTTT
15 TRBD1 TRBJ2-7 TRBV9 . CASSVAGQGGTEQYF TGTGCCAGCAGCGTAGCCGGACAGGGAGGCACCGAGCAGTACTTC
14 TRBD1 TRBJ2-7 TRBV13 . CASSLDGTAYEQHF TGTGCCAGCAGCTTAGACGGGACAGCCTACGAGCAGCACTTC
16 TRBD1 TRBJ2-7 TRBV18 . CASSPTADRGSYEQYF TGTGCCAGCTCACCTACGGCGGACAGGGGCTCCTACGAGCAGTACTTC
15 . TRBJ1-4 TRBV29-1 . CSVTEQGAANEKLFF TGCAGCGTCACCGAACAGGGCGCTGCTAATGAAAAACTGTTTTTT
14 . TRBJ2-3 TRBV20-1 once CSARSDLSTDTQYF TGCAGTGCTAGGAGCGACCTGAGCACAGATACGCAGTATTTT
14 TRBD2 TRBJ2-7 TRBV20-1 . CSASKTSGGYEQYF TGCAGTGCTAGTAAAACTAGCGGGGGTTACGAGCAGTACTTC
15 TRBD2 TRBJ2-1 TRBV24-1 . CATSVTSGGVREQFF TGTGCCACCAGTGTGACTAGCGGGGGGGTGAGGGAGCAGTTCTTC
15 TRBD1 TRBJ2-2 TRBV12-3/TRBV12-4 . CASSLTGADTGELFF TGTGCCAGCAGTTTAACAGGGGCTGACACCGGGGAGCTGTTTTTT
14 . TRBJ1-1 TRBV18 . CASSPSQTWTEAFF TGTGCCAGCTCACCATCACAGACCTGGACTGAAGCTTTCTTT
15 . TRBJ2-7 TRBV5-4 . CASSLTSDRAYEQYF TGTGCCAGCAGCTTAACATCGGACAGAGCCTACGAGCAGTACTTC
13 . TRBJ1-2 TRBV9 . CASSQTANYGYTF TGTGCCAGCAGTCAGACGGCTAACTATGGCTACACCTTC
15 TRBD1 TRBJ1-2 TRBV20-1 . CSARVTGGRGYGYTF TGCAGTGCTAGAGTAACAGGGGGCCGGGGCTATGGCTACACCTTC
14 . TRBJ1-2 TRBV7-9 . CASSLGSQDYGYTF TGTGCCAGCAGCTTAGGGTCCCAAGACTATGGCTACACCTTC
14 TRBD1 TRBJ2-2 TRBV7-2 . CASRQDRATGELFF TGTGCCAGCAGACAGGACAGGGCCACCGGGGAGCTGTTTTTT